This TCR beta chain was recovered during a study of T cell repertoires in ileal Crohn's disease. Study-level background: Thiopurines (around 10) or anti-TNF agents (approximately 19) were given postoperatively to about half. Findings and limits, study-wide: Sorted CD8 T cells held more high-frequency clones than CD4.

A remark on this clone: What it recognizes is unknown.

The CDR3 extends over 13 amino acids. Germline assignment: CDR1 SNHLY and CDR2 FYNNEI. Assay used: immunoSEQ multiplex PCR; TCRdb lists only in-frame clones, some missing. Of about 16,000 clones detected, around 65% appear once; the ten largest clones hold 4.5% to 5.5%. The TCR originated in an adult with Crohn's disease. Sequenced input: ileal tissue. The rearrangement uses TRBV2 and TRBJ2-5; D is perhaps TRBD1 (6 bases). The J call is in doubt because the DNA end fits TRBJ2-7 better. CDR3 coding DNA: TGTGCCAGCAATGGGGGCCCCTCCTACGAGCAGTACTTC. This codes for CASNGGPSYEQYF.